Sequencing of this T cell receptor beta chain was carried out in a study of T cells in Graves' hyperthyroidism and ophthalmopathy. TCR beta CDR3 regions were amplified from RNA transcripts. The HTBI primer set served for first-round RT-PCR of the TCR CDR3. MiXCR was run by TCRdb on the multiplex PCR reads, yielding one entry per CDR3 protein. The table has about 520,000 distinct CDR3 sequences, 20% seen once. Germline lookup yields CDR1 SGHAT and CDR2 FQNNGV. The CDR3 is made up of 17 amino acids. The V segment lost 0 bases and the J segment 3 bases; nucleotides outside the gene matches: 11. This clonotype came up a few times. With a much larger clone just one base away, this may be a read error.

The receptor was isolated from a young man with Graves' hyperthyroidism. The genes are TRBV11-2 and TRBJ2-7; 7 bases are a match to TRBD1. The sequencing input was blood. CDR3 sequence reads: CASSLDFPLDRVYEQYF. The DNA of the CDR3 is TGTGCCAGCAGCTTAGATTTCCCCCTCGACAGGGTCTACGAGCAGTACTTC.